The 32 T cell receptor beta chains below come from one sample, sequenced in a study of identical twins. TCRdb ran MiXCR on the 5' RACE reads and lists one entry per CDR3 protein. The sample gives 350,000 to 600,000 distinct CDR3 sequences, approximately 14% of which show up once; 0.5% to 0.65% is in the top ten. Separately, the same data were catalogued under a study of yellow fever vaccine responses in identical twins.

The material sequenced was CD4+ T cells sorted from blood. Every receptor here comes from a young woman in good health.

This clonotype occurred a few times. The J gene is TRBJ2-1, the V gene TRBV27, with 13 bases identical to TRBD2. Germline assignment: CDR1 MNHEY and CDR2 SMNVEV (reference sequence). The CDR3 has 16 amino acids. V trimming: 2 bases; J trimming: 12 bases; junction bases outside the gene matches: 10. CDR3 nucleotide sequence: TGTGCCAGCAGTTTAGCACTAGCGGGAGGGGTCGGGGGGCAGTTCTTC. The encoded protein is CASSLALAGGVGGQFF.

The J gene is TRBJ2-7, the V gene TRBV15, with D perhaps matching TRBD1 (7 bases). The germline V and J ends were trimmed by 0 bases and 6 bases, with 12 bases remaining between them. Germline V gene sequence: CDR1 LNHNV, CDR2 YYDKDF (reference sequence). The CDR3 is 14 amino acids. CDR3 loop: CATSREHRGGEQYF. The CDR3, as DNA: TGTGCCACCAGCAGAGAACACAGGGGAGGCGAGCAGTACTTC. Full variable domain (outside the CDR3, taken from reference TRBV15 and TRBJ2-7): DAMVIQNPRYQVTQFGKPVTLSCSQTLNHNVMYWYQQKSSQAPKLLFHYYDKDFNNEADTPDNFQSRRPNTSFCFLDIRSPGLGDTAMYLCATSREHRGGEQYFGPGTRLTVT.

The V and J genes are TRBV7-2 and TRBJ2-7, with unresolved D. CDR3 length: 15 residues. Germline lookup yields CDR1 SGHTA and CDR2 FQGNSA. With 2 bases removed from V and 2 bases from J, the gap between germline ends came to 13 bases. CDR3 DNA sequence: TGTGCCAGCAGCTTATTTCCCACTGGGACCTACGAGCAGTACTTC. It specifies CASSLFPTGTYEQYF.

CDR3 DNA: TGCAGTGCTAGGACAGGGGGAGGCTTCCAAGAGACCCAGTACTTC. Its translation: CSARTGGGFQETQYF. The J gene is TRBJ2-5, the V gene TRBV20-1; 9 bases are shared with TRBD1. CDR3 length: 15 residues. The junction had 6 bases not matched to a gene; V was cut back by 3 bases and J by 1 base. CDR1 is DFQATT, CDR2 SNEGSKA, per germline (reference sequence).

The rearrangement uses TRBV12-3 or TRBV12-4 and TRBJ1-3; D is unclear. This CDR3 region has 15 residues. Trimming pared 10 bases from V and 2 bases from J, leaving 18 bases between. Here the CDR3 DNA reads TGTGCCACCGAGTCGGTACTAGGGACTGGAAACACCATATATTTT. Amino acids: CATESVLGTGNTIYF.

This clonotype appeared a single time. This may come from a read error, since a much larger clone is one base off. This CDR3 is missing its conserved last phenylalanine or tryptophan, likely due to a read error. The chain carries TRBV6-1 and TRBJ1-2; TRBD1 might be the D (5 bases). The CDR3 runs to 12 residues. The germline V and J ends were trimmed by 8 bases and 7 bases, with 14 bases remaining between them. CDR1 and CDR2 from the germline V gene are MNHNS and SASEGT. CDR3 sequence: CASEQGFGGYTY. CDR3 coding DNA: TGTGCCAGCGAGCAGGGCTTTGGTGGCTACACCTAC.

This clonotype was found a few times. This sequence joins TRBV6-2 or TRBV6-3 and TRBJ2-3; 14 bases align to TRBD2. The V and J ends lost 8 bases and 6 bases, in that order; junction bases with no gene match: 7. The germline gives CDR1 MNHEY, CDR2 SVGEGT. This CDR3 contains 15 residues. The CDR3 reads CASLRGLAGDDTQYF. The CDR3 DNA sequence: TGTGCCAGCTTGAGGGGACTAGCGGGAGACGATACGCAGTATTTT.

The chain combines TRBV6-1 with TRBJ2-2, with D maybe TRBD2 (6 bases). The CDR3 consists of 17 residues. Deletions cut 4 bases from V and 4 bases from J, with 19 bases between. CDR1 and CDR2 from the germline V gene are MNHNS and SASEGT. The CDR3 protein is CASSVTRREAVTGELFF. CDR3 sequence (DNA): TGTGCCAGCAGTGTCACAAGGAGGGAGGCGGTCACCGGGGAGCTGTTTTTT.

This clonotype was counted at least ten times. The J gene is TRBJ1-1, the V gene TRBV12-3 or TRBV12-4; D remains ambiguous. CDR3 length: 11 amino acids. The CDR3 sequence: CAILENTEAFF. The CDR3 coding sequence is TGTGCTATTCTAGAGAACACTGAAGCTTTCTTT.

This clonotype was counted only a few times. J is TRBJ1-2 and V is TRBV12-3 or TRBV12-4, with TRBD1 matching 8 bases. The trim removed 3 bases at V and 3 bases at J, leaving 3 bases unmatched. CDR3 length equals 14 residues. CDR3 loop: CASSLTGDYYGYTF. The CDR3 region has the DNA TGTGCCAGCAGTTTGACAGGGGATTACTATGGCTACACCTTC.

In its sample, this clonotype was seen many times. This sequence joins TRBV3-1 and TRBJ2-2; tentative D call: TRBD2 (6 bases). V lost 4 bases to trimming and J lost 1 base, with 10 bases between them. The CDR3 sequence is 15 residues long. Per germline, CDR1 LGHDT and CDR2 YNNKEL (reference sequence). CDR3 residues: CASSRRAGNTGELFF. In DNA form, the CDR3 reads TGTGCCAGCAGCCGGAGGGCCGGGAACACCGGGGAGCTGTTTTTT.

The chain uses TRBV12-3 or TRBV12-4 and TRBJ2-2, with TRBD1 matching over 8 bases. Trimming took 3 bases from V and 7 from J; bases not matched to a gene: 10. The CDR3 has 16 amino acids. CDR3 protein: CASSFGQGGYDGELFF. Written as DNA, the CDR3 is TGTGCCAGCAGTTTTGGACAGGGAGGTTATGACGGGGAGCTGTTTTTT.

The chain is built from TRBV4-2 and TRBJ2-7, with a possible D match to TRBD2 (6 bases). V was shortened by 4 bases and J by 0 bases, with 16 bases between the two germline ends. Germline V gene data show CDR1 as LGHNA and CDR2 as YNFKEQ. There are 16 residues in the CDR3. CDR3 bases: TGTGCCAGCAGCCTACGCGGAGCGGGCAACTCCTACGAGCAGTACTTC. Translation: CASSLRGAGNSYEQYF.

This clonotype was detected only a few times. The chain joins TRBV7-2 to TRBJ2-2; 9 bases are shared with TRBD2. CDR3 size: 16 residues. CDR1 and CDR2 (germline): SGHTA, FQGNSA. Trimming cost V 5 bases and J 3 bases; bases outside gene matches: 7. The CDR3 region is CASSRISGSHTGELFF. CDR3 nucleotide sequence: TGTGCCAGCAGCAGAATTAGCGGGAGTCACACCGGGGAGCTGTTTTTT.

This clonotype was observed a handful of times. The chain joins TRBV10-2 to TRBJ2-2; 11 bases agree with TRBD2. CDR3 length: 17 residues. Per germline, CDR1 WSHSY and CDR2 SAAADI. J gave up 5 bases and V 3 bases, and 8 bases lay outside the gene matches. The CDR3, as DNA: TGCGCCAGCAGTGAAGCAGGTCTAGCGGGAGGTACCGGGGAGCTGTTTTTT. Its protein product is CASSEAGLAGGTGELFF.

This clonotype was picked up a small number of times. The V call is TRBV4-3, the J call TRBJ2-7; 13 bases are a match to TRBD2. The germline V gene has CDR1 LGHNA and CDR2 YSLEER. The CDR3 length is 17 residues. With V trimmed by 4 bases and J by 2 bases, 8 bases remained unmatched. CDR3 residues: CASSRQLAGGPPYEQYF. The CDR3 region has the DNA TGCGCCAGCAGCCGACAACTAGCGGGAGGGCCCCCCTACGAGCAGTACTTC.

This chain links TRBV7-9 with TRBJ1-6; D unresolved. Trimming left V 2 bases short and J 7 bases short, with 15 bases between. Germline assignment: CDR1 SEHNR and CDR2 FQNEAQ (reference sequence). This CDR3 contains 16 residues. The CDR3 DNA is TGTGCCAGCAGCTTAACATGGACGGAGTCAAATTCACCCCTCCACTTT. Its protein is CASSLTWTESNSPLHF.

CDR3 bases: TGTGCCAGCAGTTTATTGGGTCGGGGGGGTCACACAGATACGCAGTATTTT. Amino acid sequence: CASSLLGRGGHTDTQYF. The chain joins TRBV27 to TRBJ2-3, with 8 positions matching TRBD2. The trim removed 1 base at V and 2 bases at J, leaving 8 bases unmatched. The germline V gene has CDR1 MNHEY and CDR2 SMNVEV (reference sequence). The CDR3 is 17 residues long.

This clonotype has a handful of counts. The V call is TRBV19, the J call TRBJ2-6; D is unresolved. The CDR3 contains 15 residues. V lost 1 base and J lost 0, with 4 bases in between. Germline V gene sequence: CDR1 LNHDA, CDR2 SQIVND (reference sequence). CDR3: CASSIGISGANVLTF. The CDR3 coding sequence is TGTGCCAGTAGTATAGGTATCTCTGGGGCCAACGTCCTGACTTTC. Filled out from reference TRBV19 and TRBJ2-6, the complete variable domain reads DGGITQSPKYLFRKEGQNVTLSCEQNLNHDAMYWYRQDPGQGLRLIYYSQIVNDFQKGDIAEGYSVSREKKESFPLTVTSAQKNPTAFYLCASSIGISGANVLTFGAGSRLTVL.

This clonotype showed up just a few times. The rearrangement joins TRBV28 to TRBJ2-5, with TRBD1 as a possible D gene (5 bases). Germline V lookup: CDR1 MDHEN, CDR2 SYDVKM. Trimming shortened V by 3 bases and J by 3 bases, and 17 bases separated the two germline ends. This CDR3 spans 16 amino acids. The CDR3 here is CASSFIPQGAKETQYF. CDR3 DNA sequence: TGTGCCAGCAGTTTTATTCCGCAGGGCGCTAAAGAGACCCAGTACTTC.

There are a few counts of this clonotype. This chain connects TRBV12-3 or TRBV12-4 to TRBJ1-3; D is undetermined. The CDR3 has 15 residues. Deletions cut 5 bases from V and 0 bases from J, with 11 bases between. The DNA for the CDR3 is TGTGCCAGCAGTCGGGCGCTCAGCTCTGGAAACACCATATATTTT. This encodes CASSRALSSGNTIYF.

The chain has TRBV6-1 and TRBJ1-1; TRBD1 is a possible D gene (5 bases). The V gene lost 6 bases and the J gene lost 1 base, with 12 bases spanning the gap. Germline lookup yields CDR1 MNHNS and CDR2 SASEGT. The CDR3 totals 14 residues. The CDR3 reads CASRLGRKNTEAFF. In DNA form, the CDR3 reads TGTGCCAGCAGACTGGGACGGAAGAACACTGAAGCTTTCTTT.

This chain connects TRBV29-1 to TRBJ2-7; 11 bases map to TRBD2. The CDR3 spans 14 residues. V lost 4 bases to trimming and J lost 6 bases; unmatched junction nucleotides: 8. Per the germline V gene, CDR1 is SQVTM and CDR2 is ANQGSEA. The CDR3, as DNA: TGCAGCGTTGCCGGGACTAGCGGAAGGGGCGAGCAGTACTTC. It is translated as CSVAGTSGRGEQYF.

The chain combines TRBV11-2 with TRBJ2-4; 12 positions agree with TRBD2. Germline CDR1 SGHAT, CDR2 FQNNGV. The trim removed 0 bases at V and 9 bases at J, leaving 18 bases unmatched. This CDR3 region has 20 residues. CDR3 coding DNA: TGTGCCAGCAGCTTAGAATCGTCGCTAGCGGGAGGGCTAGTGTCAAGCATTCAGTACTTC. Amino acid sequence: CASSLESSLAGGLVSSIQYF.

V is TRBV24-1 and J is TRBJ2-7, with a tentative D call TRBD1 (6 bases). Germline V gene data show CDR1 as KGHDR and CDR2 as SFDVKD. Trimming stripped 10 bases from V and 4 bases from J, with 13 bases between. This CDR3 spans 12 amino acids. As DNA, the CDR3 is TGTGCCACACAGGGAGATAGGTACGAGCAGTACTTC. Encoded protein: CATQGDRYEQYF.

This sequence joins TRBV28 and TRBJ2-7, with D unclear. V gave up 4 bases and J gave up 2 bases, with 6 bases separating them. The CDR3 has 12 residues. CDR1 is MDHEN, CDR2 SYDVKM, per germline. The CDR3 DNA follows: TGTGCCAGCAGTTCAAATACCTACGAGCAGTACTTC. Translating it yields CASSSNTYEQYF.

V gene TRBV14 combines with J gene TRBJ2-5; no reliable D call. CDR1 SGHDN and CDR2 FVKESK come from the germline V gene. V lost 2 bases to trimming and J lost 7 bases, with 20 bases between them. The CDR3 covers 16 residues. The CDR3 here is CASSQLTLRASGTQYF. The CDR3 DNA follows: TGTGCCAGCAGCCAATTAACTCTTAGGGCCTCCGGGACCCAGTACTTC.

This sequence joins TRBV3-1 and TRBJ2-7, with D possibly being TRBD1 (7 bases). V was cut by 4 bases and J by 6 bases, with 16 bases left in between. Germline V gene lookup returns CDR1 LGHDT and CDR2 YNNKEL (reference sequence). The CDR3 extends over 14 amino acids. The CDR3 protein is CASSRDRDFSEQYF. The CDR3 DNA is TGTGCCAGCAGCCGCGACAGGGACTTCTCCGAGCAGTACTTC.

The chain joins TRBV20-1 to TRBJ2-1; D remains unclear. This CDR3 comprises 17 residues. The V gene's germline CDR1 is DFQATT and CDR2 SNEGSKA (reference sequence). Between the trimmed V and J ends, which lost 0 bases and 6 bases, there was a span of 21 bases. The CDR3 protein is CSARDPTGYQRINEQFF. The DNA for the CDR3 is TGCAGTGCTAGAGATCCCACCGGTTACCAGCGTATCAATGAGCAGTTCTTC.

J is TRBJ2-2 and V is TRBV27; TRBD2 matches 9 bases. Germline loops: CDR1 MNHEY, CDR2 SMNVEV (reference sequence). V lost 2 bases, J lost 5 bases, and 0 bases stayed unmatched. This CDR3 is 14 amino acids long. The CDR3 sequence: CASSLGLATGELFF. The CDR3 DNA sequence: TGTGCCAGCAGTTTAGGACTAGCGACCGGGGAGCTGTTTTTT.

There are many counts of this clonotype. The chain employs TRBV12-3 or TRBV12-4 and TRBJ2-2; weak D call: TRBD1 (6 bases). V was trimmed by 1 base and J by 1 base, leaving 7 bases between them. CDR3 length: 15 amino acids. The CDR3, as DNA: TGTGCCAGCAGTTTAGGCAGGGGGAACACCGGGGAGCTGTTTTTT. Translating it yields CASSLGRGNTGELFF.

This clonotype was detected only a few times. The CDR3 loop is CASSGGLAGGHFNNEQFF. CDR3 nucleotides: TGCGCCAGCAGCGGGGGACTAGCGGGAGGCCACTTTAACAATGAGCAGTTCTTC. The rearrangement links TRBV5-1 to TRBJ2-1; 15 positions match TRBD2. V lost 4 bases and J lost 5; bases outside the gene matches: 10. In germline, CDR1 is SGHRS, CDR2 YFSETQ. The CDR3 is made up of 18 amino acids.